The sequence of this TCR beta chain was determined in a study of blood T cell repertoires in COVID-19. TCRdb's table, derived via immunoSEQ multiplex PCR, lists solely in-frame clones and lacks some. Here the sample spans some 200,000 clones, approximately 86% being singletons. V was shortened by 1 base and J by 0 bases, with 7 bases between the two germline ends. The germline gives CDR1 SEHNR, CDR2 FQNEAQ (reference sequence). The length of the CDR3 is 15 residues. In its sample, this clone was seen once. The sequence came from a woman younger than 45 who had recovered from COVID-19. Sequenced material: PBMCs or T cells enriched from blood (not recorded which). The gene calls are TRBV7-9 and TRBJ1-3; D may be TRBD1 (5 bases). CDR3 in DNA: TGTGCCAGCAGCTTAGGGGACTACTCTGGAAACACCATATATTTT. This codes for CASSLGDYSGNTIYF. The full variable domain, rest sourced from reference TRBV7-9 and TRBJ1-3, is DTGVSQNPRHKITKRGQNVTFRCDPISEHNRLYWYRQTLGQGPEFLTYFQNEAQLEKSRLLSDRFSAERPKGSFSTLEIQRTEQGDSAMYLCASSLGDYSGNTIYFGEGSWLTVV.